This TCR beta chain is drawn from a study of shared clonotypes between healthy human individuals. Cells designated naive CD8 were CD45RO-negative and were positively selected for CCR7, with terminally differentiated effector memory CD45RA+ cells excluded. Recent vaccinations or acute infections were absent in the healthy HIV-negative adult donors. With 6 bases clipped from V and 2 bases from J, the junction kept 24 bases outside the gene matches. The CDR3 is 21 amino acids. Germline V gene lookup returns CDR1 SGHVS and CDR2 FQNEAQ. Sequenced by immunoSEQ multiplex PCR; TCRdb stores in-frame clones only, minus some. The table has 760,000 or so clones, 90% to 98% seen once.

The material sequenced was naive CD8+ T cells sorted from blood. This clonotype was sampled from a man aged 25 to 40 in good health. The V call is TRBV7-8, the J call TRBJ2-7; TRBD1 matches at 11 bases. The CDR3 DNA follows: TGTGCCAGCAGTTCCTCCCGGACAGGGGGCGGCCGTCTCCCTTTTCCCTACGAGCAGTACTTC. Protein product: CASSSSRTGGGRLPFPYEQYF.